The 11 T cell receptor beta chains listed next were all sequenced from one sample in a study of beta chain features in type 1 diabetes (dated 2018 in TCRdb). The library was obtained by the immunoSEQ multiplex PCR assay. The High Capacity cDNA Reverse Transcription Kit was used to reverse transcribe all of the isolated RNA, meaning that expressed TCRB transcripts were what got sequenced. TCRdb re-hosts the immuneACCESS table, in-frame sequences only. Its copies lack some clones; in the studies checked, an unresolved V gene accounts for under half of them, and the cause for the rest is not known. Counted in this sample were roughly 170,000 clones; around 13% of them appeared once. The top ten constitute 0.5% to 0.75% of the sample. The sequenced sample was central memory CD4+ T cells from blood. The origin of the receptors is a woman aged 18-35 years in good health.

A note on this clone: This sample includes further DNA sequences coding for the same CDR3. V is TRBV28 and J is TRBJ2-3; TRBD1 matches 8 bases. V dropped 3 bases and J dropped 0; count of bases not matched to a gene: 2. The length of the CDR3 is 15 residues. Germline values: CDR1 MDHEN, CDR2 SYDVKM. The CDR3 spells CASSFGTGSTDTQYF. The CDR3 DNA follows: TGTGCCAGCAGTTTCGGGACAGGAAGCACAGATACGCAGTATTTT.

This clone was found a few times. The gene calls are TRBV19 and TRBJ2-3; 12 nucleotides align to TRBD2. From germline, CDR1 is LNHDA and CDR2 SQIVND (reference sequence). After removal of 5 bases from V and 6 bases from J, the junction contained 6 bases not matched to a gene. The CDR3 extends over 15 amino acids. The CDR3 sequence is CASSLGLAGRDTQYF. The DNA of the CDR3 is TGTGCCAGTAGTCTAGGACTAGCGGGAAGGGATACGCAGTATTTT.

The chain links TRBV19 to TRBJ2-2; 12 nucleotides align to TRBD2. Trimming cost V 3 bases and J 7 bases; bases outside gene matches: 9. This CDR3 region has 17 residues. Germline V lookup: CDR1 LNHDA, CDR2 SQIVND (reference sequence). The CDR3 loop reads CASSMELAGGPSGELFF. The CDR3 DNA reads TGTGCCAGTAGTATGGAGCTAGCGGGAGGGCCGAGCGGGGAGCTGTTTTTT.

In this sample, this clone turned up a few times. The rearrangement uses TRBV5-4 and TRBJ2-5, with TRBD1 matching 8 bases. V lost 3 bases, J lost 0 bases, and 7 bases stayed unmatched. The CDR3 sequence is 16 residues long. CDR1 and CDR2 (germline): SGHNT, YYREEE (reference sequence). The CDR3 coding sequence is TGTGCCAGCAGCTCCCGGGACAGGCTGGACCAAGAGACCCAGTACTTC. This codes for CASSSRDRLDQETQYF.

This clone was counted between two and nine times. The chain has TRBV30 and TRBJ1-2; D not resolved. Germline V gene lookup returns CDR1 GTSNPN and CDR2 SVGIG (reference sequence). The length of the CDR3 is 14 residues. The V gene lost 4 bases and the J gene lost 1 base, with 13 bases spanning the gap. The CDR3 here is CAWIGSPLNYGYTF. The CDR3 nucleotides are TGTGCCTGGATAGGGAGCCCCCTTAACTATGGCTACACCTTC.

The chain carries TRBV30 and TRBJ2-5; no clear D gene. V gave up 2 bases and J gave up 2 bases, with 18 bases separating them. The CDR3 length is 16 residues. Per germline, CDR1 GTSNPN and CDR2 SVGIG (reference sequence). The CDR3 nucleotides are TGTGCCTGGAGTCGGTACAGTACCTTCCAACAAGAGACCCAGTACTTC. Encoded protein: CAWSRYSTFQQETQYF.

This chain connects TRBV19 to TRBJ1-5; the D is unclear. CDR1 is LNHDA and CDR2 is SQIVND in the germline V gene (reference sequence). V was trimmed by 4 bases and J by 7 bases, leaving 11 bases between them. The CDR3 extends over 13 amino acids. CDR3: CASSTAMSQPQHF. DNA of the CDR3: TGTGCCAGTAGTACCGCTATGTCGCAGCCCCAGCATTTT.

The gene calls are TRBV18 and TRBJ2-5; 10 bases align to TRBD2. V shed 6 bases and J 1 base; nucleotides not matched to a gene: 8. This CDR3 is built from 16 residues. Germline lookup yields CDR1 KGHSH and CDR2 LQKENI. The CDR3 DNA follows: TGTGCCAGCTCGCCTTCTAGCGGGAGCCTCCAAGAGACCCAGTACTTC. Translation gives CASSPSSGSLQETQYF.

CDR3 loop: CAINPGQGASGYTF. As DNA, the CDR3 is TGTGCCATCAACCCAGGACAGGGGGCGTCTGGCTACACCTTC. V and J are TRBV10-3 and TRBJ1-2; 11 bases line up with TRBD1. This CDR3 is built from 14 residues. Germline V lookup: CDR1 ENHRY, CDR2 SYGVKD. The V segment lost 7 bases and the J segment 7 bases; nucleotides outside the gene matches: 8.

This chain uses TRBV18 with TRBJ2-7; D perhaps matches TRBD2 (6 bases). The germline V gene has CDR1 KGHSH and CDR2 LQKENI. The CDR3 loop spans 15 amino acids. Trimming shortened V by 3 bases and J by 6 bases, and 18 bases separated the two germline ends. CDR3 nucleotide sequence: TGTGCCAGCTCACCGGGGCGGGGTTCGTCCGTCGAGCAGTACTTC. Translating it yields CASSPGRGSSVEQYF.

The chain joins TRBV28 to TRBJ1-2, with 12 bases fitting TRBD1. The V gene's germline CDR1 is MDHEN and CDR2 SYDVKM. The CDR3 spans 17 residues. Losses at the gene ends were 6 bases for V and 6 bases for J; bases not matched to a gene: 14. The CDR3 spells CASRPRPRDRGQDGYTF. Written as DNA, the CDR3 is TGTGCCAGCAGGCCAAGACCCCGGGACAGGGGGCAGGATGGCTACACCTTC.